A selection of T cell receptor beta chains follows, all from one sample in a study of human T cells and chemical hapten exposure. MiXCR was run by TCRdb on the RACE reads, yielding one entry per CDR3 protein. The sample yields around 130,000 distinct CDR3 sequences, roughly 12% seen once. The material sequenced was whole blood, taken in connection with sensitization to the hapten diphenylcyclopropenone (DPC). All receptors derive from a woman in her fifties or sixties with alopecia areata. Some clones in this sample may be carry-over from other donors' samples. Both conserved end residues are part of each CDR3. The order of the fields is clone size, V gene, D gene, J gene, CDR3 DNA, CDR3 protein. D genes are given only for firm matches. Clone size is shown for a subset of rows, as once, few, many or a class of expanded clone.

>once|TRBV7-8|NA|TRBJ2-7
TGTGCCAGCAGCTTTACAAACGAGCAGTACTTC
CASSFTNEQYF
>few|TRBV5-1|TRBD1|TRBJ2-1
TGCGCCAGCAGCGCCATCCATGACAGGGCCACCGCTGAGCAGTTCTTC
CASSAIHDRATAEQFF
>few|TRBV5-1|NA|TRBJ1-1
TGCGCCAGCAGCCCGGATCCTGCGAGCACTGAAGCTTTCTTT
CASSPDPASTEAFF
>NA|TRBV5-5|TRBD1|TRBJ1-1
TGTGCCAGCAGCATGGGACAGGGAAAAGCTTTCTTT
CASSMGQGKAFF
>NA|TRBV19|NA|TRBJ2-1
TGTGCCAGTAGCCCTGTTTTCGGGACGGAGTTCTTC
CASSPVFGTEFF
>few|TRBV20-1|NA|TRBJ1-5
TGCAGTGCTAGTTACGGAGATCAGCCCCAGCATTTT
CSASYGDQPQHF
>NA|TRBV5-1|TRBD2|TRBJ2-1
TGCGCCAGCTCCCAGGGAAGCGGGAGGTTTGTGGATGAGCAGTTCTTC
CASSQGSGRFVDEQFF
>NA|TRBV5-8|NA|TRBJ1-5
TGTGCCAGCAGCTTCGAGAGGGGAAATCAGCCCCAGCATTTT
CASSFERGNQPQHF
>many|TRBV3-1|TRBD1|TRBJ1-1
TGTGCCAGCAGCCTTGGAGGATGGGACAGTCTCATGAACACTGAAGCTTTCTTT
CASSLGGWDSLMNTEAFF
>few|TRBV3-1|NA|TRBJ2-1
TGTGCCAGCAGCTACGGGACTGCAAGCGATGAGCAGTTCTTC
CASSYGTASDEQFF
>NA|TRBV30|NA|TRBJ1-1
TGTGCCTGGAGTTATGGGCAAAAAAACACTGAAGCTTTCTTT
CAWSYGQKNTEAFF
>few|TRBV28|NA|TRBJ1-2
TGTGCCAGCGGGTTAGGGGGGGCCTATGGCTACACCTTC
CASGLGGAYGYTF
>few|TRBV3-1|NA|TRBJ2-1
TGTGCCAGCAGCCAAACAGGGCTCGATGAGCAGTTCTTC
CASSQTGLDEQFF
>few|TRBV5-1|NA|TRBJ2-1
TGCGCCAGCAGCGCCGGGACCATCTGGGGGGACAATGAGCAGTTCTTC
CASSAGTIWGDNEQFF
>many|TRBV6-5|TRBD2|TRBJ2-7
TGTGCCAGCAGACGGGGGAGGGGAGCCTACGAGCAGTACTTC
CASRRGRGAYEQYF
>NA|TRBV12-3/TRBV12-4|TRBD1|TRBJ1-2
TGTGCCAGCACGCCATCAGGCGGGACAGGGAATTACGGCTACACCTTC
CASTPSGGTGNYGYTF
>many|TRBV6-6|NA|TRBJ2-1
TGTGCCAGCAGTTACTCAGGGTATCCTTACAATGAGCAGTTCTTC
CASSYSGYPYNEQFF